Sequencing of this T cell receptor beta chain was carried out in a study of T-cell reconstitution after alpha-beta-depleted transplantation in children. As regards this clonotype: Its antigen is not identified.

The study's findings and limits: There were reportedly several hundred expanded graft clones from which alpha-beta T cells came about two months after transplant.

Trimming cost V 0 bases and J 0 bases, with 12 bases left between them. This CDR3 contains 16 residues. From germline, CDR1 is MGHRA and CDR2 YSYEKL. It was with unique molecular identifiers that the TCRbeta library was prepared. TCRdb re-analysed the PCR reads in MiXCR, keeping a single row per CDR3 protein. The data hold about 980,000 distinct CDR3 sequences, with 25% to 35% observed a single time. This chain connects TRBV4-1 to TRBJ2-7; no definite D call. The TCR comes from a boy under three years old who had a stem cell transplant for SCID, so the T cells may come from the graft donor. The sample in question was PBMCs, mostly from graft donor cells, obtained 360 days after TCRalphabeta/CD19-depleted stem cell transplant. CDR3 protein: CASSQDHKTFSYEQYF. In nucleotides, the CDR3 is TGCGCCAGCAGCCAAGATCATAAGACGTTCTCCTACGAGCAGTACTTC.